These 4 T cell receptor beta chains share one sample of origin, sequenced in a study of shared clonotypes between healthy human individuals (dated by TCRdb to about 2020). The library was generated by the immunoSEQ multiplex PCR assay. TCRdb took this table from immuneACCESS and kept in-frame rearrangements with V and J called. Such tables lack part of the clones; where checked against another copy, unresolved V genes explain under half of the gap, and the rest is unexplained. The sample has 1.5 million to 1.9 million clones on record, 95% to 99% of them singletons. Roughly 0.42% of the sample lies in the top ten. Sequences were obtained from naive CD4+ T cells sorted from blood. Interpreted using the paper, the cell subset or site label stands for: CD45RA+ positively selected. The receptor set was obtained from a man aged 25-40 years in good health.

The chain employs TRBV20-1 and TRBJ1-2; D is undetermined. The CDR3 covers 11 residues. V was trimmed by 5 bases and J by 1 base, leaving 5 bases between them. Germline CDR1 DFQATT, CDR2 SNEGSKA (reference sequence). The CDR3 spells CSASDNYGYTF. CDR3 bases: TGCAGTGCTTCAGATAACTATGGCTACACCTTC.

The CDR3 nucleotides read TGTGCCAGCAGCCCGAGGACGGGTGAGCAGTTCTTC. Translating gives CASSPRTGEQFF. This chain joins TRBV7-6 and TRBJ2-1; D gene unclear. CDR1 is SGHVS, CDR2 FNYEAQ, per germline. The CDR3 has 12 residues. V shed 5 bases and J shed 9 bases, with 11 bases lying between them. Together with reference TRBV7-6 and TRBJ2-1, the CDR3 gives the full variable domain: GAGVSQSPRYKVTKRGQDVALRCDPISGHVSLYWYRQALGQGPEFLTYFNYEAQQDKSGLPNDRFSAERPEGSISTLTIQRTEQRDSAMYRCASSPRTGEQFFGPGTRLTVL.

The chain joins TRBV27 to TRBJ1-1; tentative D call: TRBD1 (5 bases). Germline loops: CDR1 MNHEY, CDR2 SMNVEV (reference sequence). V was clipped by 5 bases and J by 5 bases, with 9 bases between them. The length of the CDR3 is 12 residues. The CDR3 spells CASSDSGTEAFF. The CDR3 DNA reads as TGTGCCAGCAGTGACAGTGGAACTGAAGCTTTCTTT.

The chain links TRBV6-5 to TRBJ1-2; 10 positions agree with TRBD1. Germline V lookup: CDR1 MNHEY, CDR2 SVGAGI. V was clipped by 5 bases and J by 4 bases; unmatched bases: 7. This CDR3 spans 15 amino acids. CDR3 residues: CASSRGTGDTYGYTF. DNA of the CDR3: TGTGCCAGCAGTCGGGGGACAGGGGATACCTATGGCTACACCTTC.